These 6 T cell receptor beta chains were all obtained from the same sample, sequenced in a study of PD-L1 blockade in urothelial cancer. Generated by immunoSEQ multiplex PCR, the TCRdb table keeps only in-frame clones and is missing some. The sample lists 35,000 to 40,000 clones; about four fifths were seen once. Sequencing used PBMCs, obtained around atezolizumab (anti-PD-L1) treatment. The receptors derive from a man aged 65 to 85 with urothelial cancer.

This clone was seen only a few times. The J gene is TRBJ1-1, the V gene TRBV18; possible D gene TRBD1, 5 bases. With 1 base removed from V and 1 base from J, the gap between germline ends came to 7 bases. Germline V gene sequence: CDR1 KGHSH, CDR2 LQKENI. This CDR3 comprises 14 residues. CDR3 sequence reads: CASSPQTANTEAFF. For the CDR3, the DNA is TGTGCCAGCTCACCACAGACAGCGAACACTGAAGCTTTCTTT.

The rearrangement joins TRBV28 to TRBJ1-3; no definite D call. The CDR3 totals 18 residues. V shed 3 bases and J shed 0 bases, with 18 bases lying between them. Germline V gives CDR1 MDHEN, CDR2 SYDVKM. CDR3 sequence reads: CASSFPPTVSSSGNTIYF. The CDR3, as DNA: TGTGCCAGCAGTTTCCCGCCTACAGTTTCAAGCTCTGGAAACACCATATATTTT.

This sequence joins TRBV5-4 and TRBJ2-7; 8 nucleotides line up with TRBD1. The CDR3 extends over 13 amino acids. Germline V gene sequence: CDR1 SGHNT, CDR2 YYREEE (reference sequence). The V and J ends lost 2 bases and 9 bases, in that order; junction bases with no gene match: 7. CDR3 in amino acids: CASSFPETGVQYF. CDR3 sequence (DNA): TGTGCCAGCAGCTTCCCGGAGACAGGGGTGCAGTACTTC.

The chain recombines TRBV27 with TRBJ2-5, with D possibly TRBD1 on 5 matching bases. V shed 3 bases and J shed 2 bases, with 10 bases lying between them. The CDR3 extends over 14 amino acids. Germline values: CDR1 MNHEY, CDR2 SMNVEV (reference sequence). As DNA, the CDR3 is TGTGCCAGCAGTTTTGGGGCAGGGCAAGAGACCCAGTACTTC. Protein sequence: CASSFGAGQETQYF.

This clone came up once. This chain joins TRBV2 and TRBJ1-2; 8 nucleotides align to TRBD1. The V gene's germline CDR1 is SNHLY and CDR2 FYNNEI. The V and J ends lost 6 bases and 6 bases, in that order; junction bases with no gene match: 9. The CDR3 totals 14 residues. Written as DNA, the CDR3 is TGTGCCAGCAGACCGGACAGGGCGACGCATGGCTACACCTTC. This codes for CASRPDRATHGYTF.

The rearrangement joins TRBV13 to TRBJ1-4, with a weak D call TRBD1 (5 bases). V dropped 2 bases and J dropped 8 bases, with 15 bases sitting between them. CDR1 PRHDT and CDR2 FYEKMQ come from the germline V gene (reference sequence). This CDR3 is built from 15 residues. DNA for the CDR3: TGTGCCAGCAGCTTAACCGCAGGGTCAAGCGAAAAACTGTTTTTT. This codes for CASSLTAGSSEKLFF.